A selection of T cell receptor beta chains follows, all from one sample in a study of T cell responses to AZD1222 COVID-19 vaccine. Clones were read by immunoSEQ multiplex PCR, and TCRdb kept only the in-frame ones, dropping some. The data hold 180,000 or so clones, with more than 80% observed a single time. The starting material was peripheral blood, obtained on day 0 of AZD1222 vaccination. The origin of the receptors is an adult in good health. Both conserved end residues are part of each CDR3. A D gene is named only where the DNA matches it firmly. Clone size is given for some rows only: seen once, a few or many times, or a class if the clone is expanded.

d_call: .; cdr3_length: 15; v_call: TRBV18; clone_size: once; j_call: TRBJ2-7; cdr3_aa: CASSPVRTGIYEQYF; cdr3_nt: TGTGCCAGCTCACCTGTGAGGACGGGAATCTACGAGCAGTACTTC
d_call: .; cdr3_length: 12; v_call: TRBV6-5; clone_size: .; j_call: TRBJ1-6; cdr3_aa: CASNKGNSPLHF; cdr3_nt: TGTGCCAGCAATAAGGGGAATTCACCCCTCCACTTT
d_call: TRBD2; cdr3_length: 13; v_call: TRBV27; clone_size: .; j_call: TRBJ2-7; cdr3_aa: CASRGSGSYEQYF; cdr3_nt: TGTGCCAGCAGGGGTAGCGGGAGCTACGAGCAGTACTTC
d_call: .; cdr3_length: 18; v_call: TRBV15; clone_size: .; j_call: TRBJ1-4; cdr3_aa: CATSTPGGGGIANEKLFF; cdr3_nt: TGTGCCACCAGCACCCCTGGAGGAGGGGGTATAGCTAATGAAAAACTGTTTTTT
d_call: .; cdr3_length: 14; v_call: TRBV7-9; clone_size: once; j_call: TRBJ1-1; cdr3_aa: CASSLDQGNTEAFF; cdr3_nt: TGTGCCAGCAGCTTAGACCAGGGGAACACTGAAGCTTTCTTT
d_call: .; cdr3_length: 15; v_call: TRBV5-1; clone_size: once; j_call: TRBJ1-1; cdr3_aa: CASSLGAGENTEAFF; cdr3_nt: TGCGCCAGCAGCTTGGGGGCAGGGGAGAACACTGAAGCTTTCTTT
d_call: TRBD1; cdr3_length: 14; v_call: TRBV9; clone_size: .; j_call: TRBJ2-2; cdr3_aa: CASSPTGATGELFF; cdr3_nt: TGTGCCAGCAGCCCGACAGGGGCCACCGGGGAGCTGTTTTTT
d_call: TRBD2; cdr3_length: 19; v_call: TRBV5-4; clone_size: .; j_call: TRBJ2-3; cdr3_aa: CASSLEGLAGGYSTDTQYF; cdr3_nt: TGTGCCAGCAGCTTGGAAGGTCTAGCGGGAGGGTATAGCACAGATACGCAGTATTTT
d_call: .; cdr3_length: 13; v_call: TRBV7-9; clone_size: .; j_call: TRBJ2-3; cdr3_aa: CASSLRAADTQYF; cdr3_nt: TGTGCCAGCAGCTTGAGGGCGGCAGATACGCAGTATTTT
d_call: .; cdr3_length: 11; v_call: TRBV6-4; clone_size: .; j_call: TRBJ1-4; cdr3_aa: CGRARGEKLFF; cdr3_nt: TGCGGGAGGGCCCGAGGTGAAAAACTGTTTTTT
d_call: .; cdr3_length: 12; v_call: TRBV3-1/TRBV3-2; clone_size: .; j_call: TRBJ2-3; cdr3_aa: CASSHRTDTQYF; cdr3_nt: TGTGCCAGCAGCCACCGCACAGATACGCAGTATTTT
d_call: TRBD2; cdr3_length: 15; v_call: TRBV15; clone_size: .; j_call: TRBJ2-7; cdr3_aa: CATSTGGLGSYEQYF; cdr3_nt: TGTGCCACCAGCACTGGAGGACTAGGGTCTTACGAGCAGTACTTC
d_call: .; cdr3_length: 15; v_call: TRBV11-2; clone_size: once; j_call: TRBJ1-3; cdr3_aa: CASSSGDFSGNTIYF; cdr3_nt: TGTGCCAGCAGCTCAGGGGACTTCTCTGGAAACACCATATATTTT
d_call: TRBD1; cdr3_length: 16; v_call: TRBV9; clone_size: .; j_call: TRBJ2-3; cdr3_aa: CASSVVGQGVTDTQYF; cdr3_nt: TGTGCCAGCAGCGTAGTAGGACAGGGTGTCACAGATACGCAGTATTTT
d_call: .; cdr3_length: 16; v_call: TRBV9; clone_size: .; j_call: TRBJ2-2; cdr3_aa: CASSPRVAENTGELFF; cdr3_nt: TGTGCCAGCAGCCCCCGAGTAGCCGAAAACACCGGGGAGCTGTTTTTT
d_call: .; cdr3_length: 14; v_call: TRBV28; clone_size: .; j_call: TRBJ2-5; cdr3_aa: CASSSTVFEETQYF; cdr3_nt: TGTGCCAGCAGTTCGACAGTTTTCGAGGAGACCCAGTACTTC